The present T cell receptor beta chain was sequenced within a study of tumour-infiltrating T cells in Burkitt lymphoma. Study-wide context: Productive clonality predicted overall and progression-free survival.

Germline loops: CDR1 SEHNR, CDR2 FQNEAQ (reference sequence). The length of the CDR3 is 13 residues. Trimming stripped 8 bases from V and 1 base from J, with 8 bases between. Here immunoSEQ multiplex PCR was the method, and the copy in TCRdb shows in-frame clones only, minus some. The sample has 7,500 to 8,500 clones, over 60% seen once. The gene calls are TRBV7-9 and TRBJ2-2; D gene unclear. Sample: tumor tissue. The receptor's source is a human donor with diffuse large B-cell lymphoma. The CDR3 is CASDLENTGELFF. DNA for the CDR3: TGTGCCAGCGACTTGGAGAACACCGGGGAGCTGTTTTTT.